The present entry profiles one T cell receptor (beta chain) with its context. This clonotype was picked up a small number of times. Its recognized antigen is unknown. No quality values exist for individual bases; no much larger clone is one base distant. This record belongs to a study of identical twins listed by TCRdb under 2016. Regarding the complete study: TCR alpha and beta repertoires from monozygotic twins, unrelated adults of various ages and cord blood were deep-sequenced to test whether fetal clonotypes persist. To rule out contamination, replicate twin experiments were performed at different times with different library preparation protocols. Here is what the overall study found, with its caveats: In beta out-of-frame sequences, excess twin sharing was weaker, because having fewer shared sequences lowered the signal-to-noise ratio. Fewer insertions were carried by abundant cord blood beta clonotypes, a similar but weaker trend appeared in young adult naive repertoires, and no such trend appeared in memory repertoires. Invariant T cells such as MAIT and iNKT could partly confound zero-insertion analyses, although diverse VJ usage argued against such confounding for most clonotypes. Recombination models systematically underestimated out-of-frame TCR alpha sharing in monozygotic twins but agreed with sharing between unrelated individuals. Compared with coincidental sharing between unrelated individuals, an excess of low generation-probability sequences was observed among out-of-frame TCR alpha sequences shared between twins. Because the same donors could not be followed over many years, conclusions were based on cross-sectional statistical analysis.

Library generation was performed with 5' RACE. The sequencing machine was an Illumina HiSeq 2000. Template switching added a universal primer binding site, and the final cDNA carried a unique molecular identifier that allowed TCR cDNA molecules to be counted accurately. First-strand cDNA for TCR alpha and beta chains was synthesized from specific primers in the conserved constant-segment region. Each cDNA library was double barcoded, with a SMART-Mk sample barcode plus Illumina barcodes, to control for contamination. TruSeq adapter sequences and Illumina sample barcodes were added in two successive PCR steps. Sequencing of the TCR alpha and beta cDNA libraries was done on the Illumina HiSeq platform using custom primers. On the authors' methods: Unique molecular identifiers were extracted from raw reads with MiGEC, and CDR3 positions were determined with MiXCR. For each individual, recombination models were inferred using an EM algorithm with the repgenHMM and IGoR tools. Shared clonotypes were analyzed with the tcR package in R, and sharing was normalized by the product of cloneset sizes. To study raw recombination without the effects of thymic and clonal selection, out-of-frame nonproductive sequences were analyzed. In TCRdb, the public reads were trimmed at Q25 with fastp and aligned with MiXCR, with productive beta chains retained. Entries are consolidated by CDR3 protein sequence, retaining the most common genes and DNA. These V and J calls derive from TCRdb rather than the authors' analysis. Counted in this sample were approximately 220,000 distinct CDR3 sequences; 6.5% to 8.5% of them appeared once. Just under 2% of the sample lies in the top ten.

Every donor in the study was a healthy Caucasian. Three pairs of female monozygotic twins, all aged roughly 18 to 29 years, made up the twin cohort. Miltenyi CD45RO+ enrichment and human naive T-cell isolation kits were used to isolate memory (CD45RO+) and naive T cells from PBMC. Ends trimmed: V by 2 bases, J by 2 bases; bases unmatched to a gene: 9. CDR1 and CDR2 (KGHSH, LQKENI) derive from the germline V gene. Counted from cysteine to phenylalanine, this CDR3 has 17 amino acids. Of the read, only the CDR3 DNA is kept; its 51 bases are in frame from base 1. This same sample was also taken into another study, of yellow fever vaccine responses in identical twins. Looking at the second paper: The authors reported that the T cell response to vaccination in identical twins appeared partly convergent and partly personalized. Focusing on identical twins, the study followed the T cell clones that responded to the vaccine, and did so with precision.

The chain is made from TRBV18 and TRBJ2-3, with 8 central nucleotides matching TRBD1. The sequence was obtained from a woman under 30 in good health. Sequencing input: memory (CD45RO+) T cells sorted from blood. In light of the paper, this sample's cell subset or site label describes: CD45RO+ enriched T cells. CDR3 region: CASSPIRQGMLTDTQYF. The DNA sequence is TGTGCCAGCTCACCAATAAGACAGGGGATGCTCACAGATACGCAGTATTTT.